The clone carrying this TCR beta chain turned up a few times. Construction of the TCRbeta library involved unique molecular identifiers. TCRdb called the PCR reads again in MiXCR, with one record for every CDR3 protein. The table records around 480,000 distinct CDR3 sequences, about 33% of them present only once. This entry belongs to a study of T-cell reconstitution after alpha-beta-depleted transplantation in children. This TCR was sampled from a human donor who donated a stem cell graft to a child with aplastic anemia. The source material was PBMCs from the stem cell graft donor, sampled from the stem cell graft.

In DNA, the CDR3 is TGTGCCAGCAGCAAAGGGGGGGACCGGGGCACAGATACGCAGTATTTT. Translating gives CASSKGGDRGTDTQYF. The chain employs TRBV21-1 and TRBJ2-3; TRBD1, the table's D call, was not compared with the DNA. TRBV21-1 is a pseudogene locus. There are 16 residues in the CDR3.